One and the same sample provided the 2 T cell receptor beta chains below, sequenced in a study of blood T cell repertoires in COVID-19. The data were produced by immunoSEQ multiplex PCR, yet TCRdb's version contains in-frame clones alone and is incomplete. The repertoire holds about 150,000 clones, with about four fifths as singletons. The sample consisted of PBMCs or T cells enriched from blood (not recorded which). Source of these receptors: a woman in her forties or fifties who had been exposed to COVID-19.

This chain connects TRBV7-3 to TRBJ1-6; TRBD1 aligns across 11 bases. Trimming at V came to 5 bases and at J to 7 bases, leaving 4 bases not matched to a gene. The CDR3 contains 15 residues. Germline V gene lookup returns CDR1 SGHTA and CDR2 FQGTGA. CDR3 loop: CASSPGTGGNSPLHF. CDR3 nucleotide sequence: TGTGCCAGCAGCCCCGGGACAGGGGGAAATTCACCCCTCCACTTT.

The chain carries TRBV19 and TRBJ2-2; no definite D call. The V gene's germline CDR1 is LNHDA and CDR2 SQIVND (reference sequence). This CDR3 contains 15 residues. Trimming stripped 5 bases from V and 6 bases from J, with 16 bases between. The DNA of the CDR3 is TGTGCCAGTAGTGTCGCGGAGTTGATGGCCGGGGAGCTGTTTTTT. Translating it yields CASSVAELMAGELFF.